This T cell receptor (beta chain) was found in a study of T cell changes during pregnancy in multiple sclerosis. V was pared by 5 bases and J by 3 bases, with 3 bases of the junction left unmatched. Germline loops: CDR1 MNHNY, CDR2 SVGAGI (reference sequence). The CDR3 sequence is 16 residues long. The method was immunoSEQ multiplex PCR; TCRdb's version includes in-frame clones alone and lacks a portion of them. The sample has more than 35,000 clones; 90% are singletons. The sample in question was CD4+ T cells from peripheral blood mononuclear cells, obtained in the second trimester of pregnancy. The chain employs TRBV6-6 and TRBJ2-4, with 14 positions matching TRBD2. The receptor's source is a female donor with multiple sclerosis, enrolled in a pregnancy study. The CDR3 spells CASSGTSGSNKNIQYF. CDR3 DNA sequence: TGTGCCAGCAGTGGGACTAGCGGGAGTAACAAAAACATTCAGTACTTC.